This TCR beta chain was captured in a study of blood T cells in healthy people across ages. Sample-barcoded 5' priming and a J-beta primer mix drove a second PCR of roughly 6 to 12 cycles. Via MiXCR, TCRdb re-called the 5' RACE reads, giving one row per CDR3 protein. The sample comprises 1.4 million to 1.5 million distinct CDR3 sequences, roughly 40% of which are singletons, and roughly 7.9% rests with the top ten. This clonotype has a handful of counts. The CDR3 contains 14 residues. Germline lookup yields CDR1 WSHSY and CDR2 SAAADI. Between the trimmed V and J ends, which lost 0 bases and 4 bases, there was a span of 8 bases.

V usage is TRBV10-2 and J usage is TRBJ2-3, with D perhaps matching TRBD2 (6 bases). This sequence was found in a woman aged 18-30 years in good health. Sequencing input: blood. The chain's CDR3 is CASSESWGADTQYF. The CDR3 DNA follows: TGCGCCAGCAGTGAGTCGTGGGGGGCAGATACGCAGTATTTT.